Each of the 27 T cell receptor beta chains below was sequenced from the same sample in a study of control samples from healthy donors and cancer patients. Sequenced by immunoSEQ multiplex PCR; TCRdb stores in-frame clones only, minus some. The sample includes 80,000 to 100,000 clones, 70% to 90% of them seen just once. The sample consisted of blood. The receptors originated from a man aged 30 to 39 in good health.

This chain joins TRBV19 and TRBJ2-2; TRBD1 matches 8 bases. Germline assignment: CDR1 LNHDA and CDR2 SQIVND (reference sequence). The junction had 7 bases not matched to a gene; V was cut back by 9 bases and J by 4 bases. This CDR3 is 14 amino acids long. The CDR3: CASTTGGRTGELFF. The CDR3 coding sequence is TGTGCCAGCACAACAGGGGGGCGCACCGGGGAGCTGTTTTTT.

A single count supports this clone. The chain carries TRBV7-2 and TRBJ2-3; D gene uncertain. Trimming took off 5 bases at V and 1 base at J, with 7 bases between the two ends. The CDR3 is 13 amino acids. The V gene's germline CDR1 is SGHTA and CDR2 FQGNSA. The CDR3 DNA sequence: TGTGCCAGCAGCCTGGGCGGCACAGATACGCAGTATTTT. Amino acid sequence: CASSLGGTDTQYF.

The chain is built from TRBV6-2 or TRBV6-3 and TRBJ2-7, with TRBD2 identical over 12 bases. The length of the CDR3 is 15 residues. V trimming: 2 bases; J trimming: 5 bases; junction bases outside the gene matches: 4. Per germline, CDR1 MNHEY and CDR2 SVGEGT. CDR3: CASSYASGRADEQYF. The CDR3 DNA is TGTGCCAGCAGTTACGCTAGCGGGAGGGCCGACGAGCAGTACTTC.

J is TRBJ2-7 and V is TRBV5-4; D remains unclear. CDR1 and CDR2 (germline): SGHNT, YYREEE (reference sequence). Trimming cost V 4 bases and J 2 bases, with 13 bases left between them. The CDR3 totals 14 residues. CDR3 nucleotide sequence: TGTGCCAGCAGCGCCGGCAGGCGAGCCTACGAGCAGTACTTC. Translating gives CASSAGRRAYEQYF.

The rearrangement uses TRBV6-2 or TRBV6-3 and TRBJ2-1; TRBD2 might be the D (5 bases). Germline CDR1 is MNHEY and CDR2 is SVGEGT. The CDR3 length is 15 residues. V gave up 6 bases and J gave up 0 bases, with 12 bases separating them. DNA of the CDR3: TGTGCCAGCAGCCTTAGCGTCCGCTCCTACAATGAGCAGTTCTTC. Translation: CASSLSVRSYNEQFF.

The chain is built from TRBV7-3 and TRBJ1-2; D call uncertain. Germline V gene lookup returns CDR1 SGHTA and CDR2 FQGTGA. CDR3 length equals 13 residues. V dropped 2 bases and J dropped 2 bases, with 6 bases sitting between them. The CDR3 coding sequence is TGTGCCAGCAGCTTAGACGGGAACTATGGCTACACCTTC. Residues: CASSLDGNYGYTF.

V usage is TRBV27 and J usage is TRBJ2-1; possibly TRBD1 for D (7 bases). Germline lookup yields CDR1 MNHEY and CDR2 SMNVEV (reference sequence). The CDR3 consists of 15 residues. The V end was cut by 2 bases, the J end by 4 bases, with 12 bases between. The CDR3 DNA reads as TGTGCCAGCAGTTTAGCGGGACAGATATACAATGAGCAGTTCTTC. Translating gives CASSLAGQIYNEQFF.

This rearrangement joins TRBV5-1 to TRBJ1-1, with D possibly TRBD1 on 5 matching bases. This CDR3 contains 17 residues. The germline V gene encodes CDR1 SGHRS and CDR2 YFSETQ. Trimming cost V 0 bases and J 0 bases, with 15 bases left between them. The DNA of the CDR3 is TGCGCCAGCAGCTTGGTCCCCGAGGGGAGCATGAACACTGAAGCTTTCTTT. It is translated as CASSLVPEGSMNTEAFF. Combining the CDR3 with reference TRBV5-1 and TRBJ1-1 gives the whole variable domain KAGVTQTPRYLIKTRGQQVTLSCSPISGHRSVSWYQQTPGQGLQFLFEYFSETQRNKGNFPGRFSGRQFSNSRSEMNVSTLELGDSALYLCASSLVPEGSMNTEAFFGQGTRLTVV.

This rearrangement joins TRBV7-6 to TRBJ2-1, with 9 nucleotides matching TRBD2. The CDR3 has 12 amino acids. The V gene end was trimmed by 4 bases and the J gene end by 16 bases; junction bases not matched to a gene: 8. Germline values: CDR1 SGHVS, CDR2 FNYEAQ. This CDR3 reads CASSSVAGAFFF. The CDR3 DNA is TGTGCCAGCAGCTCCGTAGCGGGAGCGTTTTTCTTC.

In DNA form, the CDR3 reads TGTGCCAGCAGCTTGGGTTTAGCGGGAGGGGGAAACATTCAGTACTTC. Protein product: CASSLGLAGGGNIQYF. The gene calls are TRBV5-4 and TRBJ2-4; TRBD2 matches at 11 bases. CDR1 is SGHNT, CDR2 YYREEE, per germline (reference sequence). V trimming: 0 bases; J trimming: 6 bases; junction bases outside the gene matches: 5. The CDR3 extends over 16 amino acids.

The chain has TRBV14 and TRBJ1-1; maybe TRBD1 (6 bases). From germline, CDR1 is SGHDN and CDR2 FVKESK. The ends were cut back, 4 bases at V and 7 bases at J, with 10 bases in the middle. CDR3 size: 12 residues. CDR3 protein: CASSLLDSEAFF. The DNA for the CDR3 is TGTGCCAGCAGCCTCCTGGACAGTGAAGCTTTCTTT.

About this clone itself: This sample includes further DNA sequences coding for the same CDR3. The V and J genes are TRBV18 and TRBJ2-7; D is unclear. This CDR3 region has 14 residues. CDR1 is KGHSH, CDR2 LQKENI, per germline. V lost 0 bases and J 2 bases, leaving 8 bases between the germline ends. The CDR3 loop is CASSPPGQPYEQYF. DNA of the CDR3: TGTGCCAGCTCACCACCGGGTCAGCCCTACGAGCAGTACTTC.

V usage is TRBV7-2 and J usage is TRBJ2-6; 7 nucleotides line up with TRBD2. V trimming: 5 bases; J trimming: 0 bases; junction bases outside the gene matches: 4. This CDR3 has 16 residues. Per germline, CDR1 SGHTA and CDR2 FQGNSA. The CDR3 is CASSPTGGSGANVLTF. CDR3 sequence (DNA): TGTGCCAGCAGCCCCACGGGGGGCTCTGGGGCCAACGTCCTGACTTTC. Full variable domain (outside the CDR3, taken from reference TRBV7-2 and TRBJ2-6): GAGVSQSPSNKVTEKGKDVELRCDPISGHTALYWYRQSLGQGLEFLIYFQGNSAPDKSGLPSDRFSAERTGGSVSTLTIQRTQQEDSAVYLCASSPTGGSGANVLTFGAGSRLTVL.

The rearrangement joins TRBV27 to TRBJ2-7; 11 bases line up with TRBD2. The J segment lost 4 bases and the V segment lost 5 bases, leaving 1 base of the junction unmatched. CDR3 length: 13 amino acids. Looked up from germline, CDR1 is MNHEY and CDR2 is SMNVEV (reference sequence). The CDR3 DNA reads TGTGCCAGCAGTGTAGCGGGAGGGTACGAGCAGTACTTC. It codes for CASSVAGGYEQYF.

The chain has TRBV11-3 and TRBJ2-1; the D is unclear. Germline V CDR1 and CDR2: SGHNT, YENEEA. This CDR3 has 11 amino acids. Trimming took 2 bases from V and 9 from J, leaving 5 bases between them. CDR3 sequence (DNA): TGTGCCAGCAGCTTATATTTTGAGCAGTTCTTC. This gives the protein CASSLYFEQFF.

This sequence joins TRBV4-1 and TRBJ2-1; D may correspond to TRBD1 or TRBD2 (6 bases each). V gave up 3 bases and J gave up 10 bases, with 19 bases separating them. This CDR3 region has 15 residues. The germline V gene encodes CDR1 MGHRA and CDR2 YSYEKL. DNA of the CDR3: TGCGCCAGCAGCCAGGACTATACAGGGAGTTTGGAGCAGTTCTTC. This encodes CASSQDYTGSLEQFF.

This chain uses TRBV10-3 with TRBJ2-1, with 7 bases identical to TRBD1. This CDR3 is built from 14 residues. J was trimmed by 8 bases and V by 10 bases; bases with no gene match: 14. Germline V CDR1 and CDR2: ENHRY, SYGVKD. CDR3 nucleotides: TGTGCCACTCAAGACAGGGACGGTCGGCATGAGCAGTTCTTC. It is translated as CATQDRDGRHEQFF.

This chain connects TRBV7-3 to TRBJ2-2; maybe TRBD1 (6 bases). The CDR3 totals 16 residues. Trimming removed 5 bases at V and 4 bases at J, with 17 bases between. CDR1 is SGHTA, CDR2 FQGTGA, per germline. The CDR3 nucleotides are TGTGCCAGCAGCGACCAGGACAGTTTGGGCACCGGGGAGCTGTTTTTT. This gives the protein CASSDQDSLGTGELFF. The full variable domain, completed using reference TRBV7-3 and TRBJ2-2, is GAGVSQTPSNKVTEKGKYVELRCDPISGHTALYWYRQSLGQGPEFLIYFQGTGAADDSGLPNDRFFAVRPEGSVSTLKIQRTERGDSAVYLCASSDQDSLGTGELFFGEGSRLTVL.

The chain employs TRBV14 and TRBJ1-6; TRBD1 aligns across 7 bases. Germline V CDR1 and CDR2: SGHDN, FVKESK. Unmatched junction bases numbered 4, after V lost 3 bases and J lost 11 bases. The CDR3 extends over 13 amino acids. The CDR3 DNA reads TGTGCCAGCAGCCAGGACAGGTTTCCACCCCTCCACTTT. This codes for CASSQDRFPPLHF.

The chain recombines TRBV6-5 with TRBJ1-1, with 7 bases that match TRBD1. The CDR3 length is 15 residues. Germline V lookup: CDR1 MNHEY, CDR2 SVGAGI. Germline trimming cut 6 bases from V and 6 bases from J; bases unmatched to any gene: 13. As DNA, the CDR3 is TGTGCCAGCAGCCTTGTCAGGGGGGGGGTCCCTGAAGCTTTCTTT. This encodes CASSLVRGGVPEAFF.

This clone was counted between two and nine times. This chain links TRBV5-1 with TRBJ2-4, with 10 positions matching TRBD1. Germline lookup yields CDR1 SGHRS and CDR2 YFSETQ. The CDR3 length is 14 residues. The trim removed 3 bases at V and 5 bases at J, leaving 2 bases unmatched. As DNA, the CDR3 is TGCGCCAGCAGCTCGGGGACAGGGGAAAACATTCAGTACTTC. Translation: CASSSGTGENIQYF.

The chain's CDR3 is CASSQSATYEQYF. CDR3 nucleotide sequence: TGTGCCAGCAGCCAATCGGCAACCTACGAGCAGTACTTC. The rearrangement links TRBV16 to TRBJ2-7; D gene unclear. V lost 0 bases and J lost 2, with 5 bases in between. The CDR3 has 13 amino acids. Looked up from germline, CDR1 is KGHSY and CDR2 is FQNENV.

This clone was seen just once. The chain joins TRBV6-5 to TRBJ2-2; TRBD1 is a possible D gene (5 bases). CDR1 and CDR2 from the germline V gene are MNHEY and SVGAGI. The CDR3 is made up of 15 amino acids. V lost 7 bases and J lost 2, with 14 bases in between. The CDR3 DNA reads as TGTGCCAGCAAGCAGGGTCTCAGAAACACCGGGGAGCTGTTTTTT. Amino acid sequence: CASKQGLRNTGELFF.

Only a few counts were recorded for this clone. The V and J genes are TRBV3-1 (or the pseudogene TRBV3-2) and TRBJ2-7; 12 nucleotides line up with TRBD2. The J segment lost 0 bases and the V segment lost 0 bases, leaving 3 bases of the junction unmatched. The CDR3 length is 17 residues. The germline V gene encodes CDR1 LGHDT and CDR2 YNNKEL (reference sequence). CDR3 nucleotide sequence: TGTGCCAGCAGCCAAGACCGACTAGCGGGAGTCTCCTACGAGCAGTACTTC. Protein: CASSQDRLAGVSYEQYF.

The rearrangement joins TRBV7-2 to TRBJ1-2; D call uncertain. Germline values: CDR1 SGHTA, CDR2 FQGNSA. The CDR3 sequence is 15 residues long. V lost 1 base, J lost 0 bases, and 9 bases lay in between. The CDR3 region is CASSLVLAANYGYTF. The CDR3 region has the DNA TGTGCCAGCAGCTTAGTATTGGCGGCTAACTATGGCTACACCTTC.

In nucleotides, the CDR3 is TGTGCCAGCAGCTATCCGGGACTAGCGGGAGTTAACACCGGGGAGCTGTTTTTT. This codes for CASSYPGLAGVNTGELFF. The chain has TRBV6-2 or TRBV6-3 and TRBJ2-2, with 14 nucleotides matching TRBD2. Germline V gene data show CDR1 as MNHEY and CDR2 as SVGEGT. V lost 6 bases to trimming and J lost 2 bases; unmatched junction nucleotides: 8. The CDR3 extends over 18 amino acids.

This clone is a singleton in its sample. The CDR3 DNA is TGTGCCAGCAGTCCGGGACAGCGGAACACTGAAGCTTTCTTT. This codes for CASSPGQRNTEAFF. The chain carries TRBV28 and TRBJ1-1; 7 nucleotides line up with TRBD1. This CDR3 comprises 14 residues. Germline V gene sequence: CDR1 MDHEN, CDR2 SYDVKM. Germline trimming cut 5 bases from V and 1 base from J; bases unmatched to any gene: 4.